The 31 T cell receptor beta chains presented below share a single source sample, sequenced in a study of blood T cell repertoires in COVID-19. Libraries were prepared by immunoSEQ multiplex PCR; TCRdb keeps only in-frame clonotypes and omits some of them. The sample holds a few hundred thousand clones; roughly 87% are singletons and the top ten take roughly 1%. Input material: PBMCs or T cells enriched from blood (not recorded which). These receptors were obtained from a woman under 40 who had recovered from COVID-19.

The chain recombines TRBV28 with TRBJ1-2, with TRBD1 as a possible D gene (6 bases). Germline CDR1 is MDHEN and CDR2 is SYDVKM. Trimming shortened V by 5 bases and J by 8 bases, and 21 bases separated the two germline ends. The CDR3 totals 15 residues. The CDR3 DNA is TGTGCCAGCAGTGTTGGGGCAGGGGCCACGGGAGGCTACACCTTC. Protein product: CASSVGAGATGGYTF.

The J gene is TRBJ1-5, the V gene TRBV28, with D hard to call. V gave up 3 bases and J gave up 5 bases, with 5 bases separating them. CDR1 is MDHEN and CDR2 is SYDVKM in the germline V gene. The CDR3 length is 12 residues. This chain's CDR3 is CASSFSDQPQHF. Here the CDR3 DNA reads TGTGCCAGCAGTTTTTCAGATCAGCCCCAGCATTTT.

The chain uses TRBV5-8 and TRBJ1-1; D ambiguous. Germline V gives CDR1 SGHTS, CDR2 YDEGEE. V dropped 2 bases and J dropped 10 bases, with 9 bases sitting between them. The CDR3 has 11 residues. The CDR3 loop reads CASSLRESAFF. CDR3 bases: TGTGCCAGCAGCTTACGGGAGTCAGCTTTCTTT.

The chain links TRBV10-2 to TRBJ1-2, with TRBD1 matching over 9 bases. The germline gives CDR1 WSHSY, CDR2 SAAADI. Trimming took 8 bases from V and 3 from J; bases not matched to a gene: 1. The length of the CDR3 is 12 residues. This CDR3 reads CASRQGDYGYTF. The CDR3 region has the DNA TGCGCCAGCCGACAGGGGGACTATGGCTACACCTTC.

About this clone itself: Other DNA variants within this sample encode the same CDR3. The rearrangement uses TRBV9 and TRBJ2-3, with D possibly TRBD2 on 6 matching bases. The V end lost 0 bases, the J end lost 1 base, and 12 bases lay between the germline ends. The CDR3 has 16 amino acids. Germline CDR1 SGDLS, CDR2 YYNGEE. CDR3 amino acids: CASSVDPGGGTDTQYF. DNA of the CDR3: TGTGCCAGCAGCGTAGACCCCGGAGGGGGCACAGATACGCAGTATTTT.

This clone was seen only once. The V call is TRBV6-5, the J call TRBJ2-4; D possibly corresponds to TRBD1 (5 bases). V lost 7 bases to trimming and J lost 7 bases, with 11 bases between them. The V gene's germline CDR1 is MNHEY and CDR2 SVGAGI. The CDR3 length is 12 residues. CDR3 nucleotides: TGTGCCAGCACCTCCCGACAGAACATTCAGTACTTC. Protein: CASTSRQNIQYF.

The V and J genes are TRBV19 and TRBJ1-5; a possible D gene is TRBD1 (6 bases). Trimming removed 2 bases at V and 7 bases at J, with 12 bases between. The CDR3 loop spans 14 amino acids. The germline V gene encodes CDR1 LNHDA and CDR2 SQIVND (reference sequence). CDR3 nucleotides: TGTGCCAGTAGTATACGGGGGGCACGCCAGCCCCAGCATTTT. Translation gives CASSIRGARQPQHF.

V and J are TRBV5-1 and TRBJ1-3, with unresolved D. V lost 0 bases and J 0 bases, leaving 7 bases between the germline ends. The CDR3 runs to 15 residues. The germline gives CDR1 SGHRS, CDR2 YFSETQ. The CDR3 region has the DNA TGCGCCAGCAGCTTGGCCGGGATCTCTGGAAACACCATATATTTT. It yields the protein CASSLAGISGNTIYF.

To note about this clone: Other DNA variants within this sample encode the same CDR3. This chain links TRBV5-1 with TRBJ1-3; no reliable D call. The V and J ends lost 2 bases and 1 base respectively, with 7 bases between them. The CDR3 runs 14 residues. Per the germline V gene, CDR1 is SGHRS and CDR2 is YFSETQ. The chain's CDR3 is CASSLGGSGNTIYF. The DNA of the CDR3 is TGCGCCAGCAGCTTAGGAGGGTCTGGAAACACCATATATTTT.

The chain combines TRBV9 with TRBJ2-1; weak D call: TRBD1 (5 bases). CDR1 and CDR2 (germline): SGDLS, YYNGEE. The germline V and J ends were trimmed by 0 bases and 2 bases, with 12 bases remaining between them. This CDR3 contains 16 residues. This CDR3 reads CASSVGPQGPYNEQFF. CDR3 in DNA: TGTGCCAGCAGCGTAGGTCCGCAGGGCCCCTACAATGAGCAGTTCTTC.

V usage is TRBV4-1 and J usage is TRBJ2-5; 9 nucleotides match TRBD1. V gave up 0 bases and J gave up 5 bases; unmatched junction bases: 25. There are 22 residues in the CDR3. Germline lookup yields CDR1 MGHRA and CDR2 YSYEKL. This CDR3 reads CASSQENHPRLGQGRDRETQYF. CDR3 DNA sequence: TGCGCCAGCAGCCAAGAAAACCACCCACGGTTGGGACAGGGTCGCGATCGGGAGACCCAGTACTTC.

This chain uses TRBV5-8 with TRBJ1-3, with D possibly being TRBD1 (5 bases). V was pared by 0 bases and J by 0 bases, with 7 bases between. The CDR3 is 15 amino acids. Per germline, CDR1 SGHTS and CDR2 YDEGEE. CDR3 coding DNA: TGTGCCAGCAGCTTGGTACAGGTCTCTGGAAACACCATATATTTT. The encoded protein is CASSLVQVSGNTIYF.

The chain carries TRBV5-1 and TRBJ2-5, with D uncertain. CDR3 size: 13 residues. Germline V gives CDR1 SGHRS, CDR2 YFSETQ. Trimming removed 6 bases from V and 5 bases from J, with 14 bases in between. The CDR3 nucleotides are TGCGCCAGCAAGTTAATGGCTTACGAGACCCAGTACTTC. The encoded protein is CASKLMAYETQYF.

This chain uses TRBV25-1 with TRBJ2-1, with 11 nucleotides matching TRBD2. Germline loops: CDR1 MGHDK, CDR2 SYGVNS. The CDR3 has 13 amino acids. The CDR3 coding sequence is TGTGCTAGTGGGCTAGCGGGGGGCAATGAGCAGTTCTTC. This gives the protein CASGLAGGNEQFF.

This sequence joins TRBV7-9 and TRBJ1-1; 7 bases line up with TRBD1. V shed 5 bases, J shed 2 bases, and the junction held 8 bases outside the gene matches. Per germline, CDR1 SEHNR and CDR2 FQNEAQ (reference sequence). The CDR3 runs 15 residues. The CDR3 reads CASSTRDSVNTEAFF. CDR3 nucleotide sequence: TGTGCCAGCAGCACCCGGGACAGCGTCAACACTGAAGCTTTCTTT.

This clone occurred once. The CDR3, as DNA: TGTGCCAGTAGTATCCCGGAGGGACTTTCAAGCACAGATACGCAGTATTTT. Translated: CASSIPEGLSSTDTQYF. The gene calls are TRBV19 and TRBJ2-3; D perhaps matches TRBD2 (6 bases). This CDR3 region has 17 residues. CDR1 is LNHDA, CDR2 SQIVND, per germline (reference sequence). The V gene lost 3 bases and the J gene lost 0 bases, with 16 bases spanning the gap.

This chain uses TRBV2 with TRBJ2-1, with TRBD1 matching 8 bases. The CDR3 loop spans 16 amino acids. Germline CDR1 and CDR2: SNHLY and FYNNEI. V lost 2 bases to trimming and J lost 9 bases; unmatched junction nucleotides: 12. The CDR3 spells CASSELYGQGYGEQFF. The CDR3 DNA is TGTGCCAGCAGTGAATTGTATGGACAGGGTTACGGTGAGCAGTTCTTC.

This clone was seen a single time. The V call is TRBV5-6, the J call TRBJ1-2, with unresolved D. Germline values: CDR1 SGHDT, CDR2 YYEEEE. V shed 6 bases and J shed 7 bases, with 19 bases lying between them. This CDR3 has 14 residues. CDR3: CASTSMSREGGYTF. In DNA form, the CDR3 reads TGTGCCAGCACCTCCATGAGTCGGGAAGGTGGCTACACCTTC.

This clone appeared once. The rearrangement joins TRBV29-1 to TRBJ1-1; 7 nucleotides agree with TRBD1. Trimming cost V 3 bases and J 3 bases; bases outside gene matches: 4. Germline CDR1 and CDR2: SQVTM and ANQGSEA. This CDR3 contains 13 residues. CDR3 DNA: TGCAGCGTTGATCCCGACAGGGACACTGAAGCTTTCTTT. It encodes CSVDPDRDTEAFF.

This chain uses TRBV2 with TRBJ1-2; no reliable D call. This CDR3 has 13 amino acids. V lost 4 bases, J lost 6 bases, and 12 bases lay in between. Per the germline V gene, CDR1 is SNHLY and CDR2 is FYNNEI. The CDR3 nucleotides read TGTGCCAGCAGTGTGAGGACTTTTAATGGCTACACCTTC. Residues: CASSVRTFNGYTF.

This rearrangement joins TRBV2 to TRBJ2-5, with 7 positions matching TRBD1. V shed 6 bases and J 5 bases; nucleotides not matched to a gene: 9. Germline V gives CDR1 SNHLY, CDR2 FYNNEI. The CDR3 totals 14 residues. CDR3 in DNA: TGTGCCAGCAGCCCACTTACCAGGGGGGAGACCCAGTACTTC. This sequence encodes CASSPLTRGETQYF.

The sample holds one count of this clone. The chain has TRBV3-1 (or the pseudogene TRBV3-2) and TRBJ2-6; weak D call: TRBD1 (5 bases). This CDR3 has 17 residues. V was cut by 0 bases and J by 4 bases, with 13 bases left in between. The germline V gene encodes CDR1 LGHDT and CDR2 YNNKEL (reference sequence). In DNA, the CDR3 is TGTGCCAGCAGCCAAGAAGCTCAGGGCCTGGGGGCCAACGTCCTGACTTTC. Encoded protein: CASSQEAQGLGANVLTF.

Written as DNA, the CDR3 is TGCGCCAGCAGCTGGGCCCGCCTTCCCGGGACTAGCGGGGGGACCTCCTACGAGCAGTACTTC. Translated: CASSWARLPGTSGGTSYEQYF. V usage is TRBV5-1 and J usage is TRBJ2-7; 15 bases agree with TRBD2. Trimming at V came to 3 bases and at J to 0 bases, leaving 16 bases not matched to a gene. Germline lookup yields CDR1 SGHRS and CDR2 YFSETQ. The CDR3 sequence is 21 residues long.

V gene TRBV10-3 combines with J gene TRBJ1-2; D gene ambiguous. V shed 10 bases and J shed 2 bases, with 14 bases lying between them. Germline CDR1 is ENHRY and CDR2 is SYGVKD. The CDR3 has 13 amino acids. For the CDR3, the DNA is TGTGCCACCCTCCCGACACCCAACTATGGCTACACCTTC. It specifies CATLPTPNYGYTF.

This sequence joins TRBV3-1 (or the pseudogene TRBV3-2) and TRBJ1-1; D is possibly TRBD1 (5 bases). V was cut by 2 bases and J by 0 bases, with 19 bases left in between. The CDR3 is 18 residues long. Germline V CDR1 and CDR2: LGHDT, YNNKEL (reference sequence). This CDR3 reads CASSQSPQANPLNTEAFF. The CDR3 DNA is TGTGCCAGCAGCCAATCACCACAGGCGAACCCCTTGAACACTGAAGCTTTCTTT.

This CDR3 is CASSSPESYNSPLHF. The CDR3 region has the DNA TGTGCCAGCAGTTCCCCCGAGTCCTATAATTCACCCCTCCACTTT. This chain uses TRBV27 with TRBJ1-6; D is unresolved. Trimming cost V 4 bases and J 1 base, with 8 bases left between them. Germline V CDR1 and CDR2: MNHEY, SMNVEV (reference sequence). This CDR3 spans 15 amino acids.

The CDR3 bases are TGTGCCACCAGTGACCCCCCGACAGGGTCAACAGATACGCAGTATTTT. This gives the protein CATSDPPTGSTDTQYF. V is TRBV24-1 and J is TRBJ2-3, with TRBD1 matching 7 bases. Germline V lookup: CDR1 KGHDR, CDR2 SFDVKD. The trim removed 4 bases at V and 3 bases at J, leaving 9 bases unmatched. CDR3 length: 16 residues.

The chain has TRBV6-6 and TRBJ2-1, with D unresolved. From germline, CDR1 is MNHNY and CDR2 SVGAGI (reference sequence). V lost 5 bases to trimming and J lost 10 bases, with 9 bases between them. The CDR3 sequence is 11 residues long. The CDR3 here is CASSPREEQFF. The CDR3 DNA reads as TGTGCCAGCAGTCCTCGTGAGGAGCAGTTCTTC.

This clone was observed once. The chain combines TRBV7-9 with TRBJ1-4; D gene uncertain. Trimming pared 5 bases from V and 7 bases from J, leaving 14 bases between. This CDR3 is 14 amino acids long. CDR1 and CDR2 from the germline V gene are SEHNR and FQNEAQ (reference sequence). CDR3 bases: TGTGCCAGCAGCGCGTCCCCCGCGGGTGAAAAACTGTTTTTT. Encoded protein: CASSASPAGEKLFF.

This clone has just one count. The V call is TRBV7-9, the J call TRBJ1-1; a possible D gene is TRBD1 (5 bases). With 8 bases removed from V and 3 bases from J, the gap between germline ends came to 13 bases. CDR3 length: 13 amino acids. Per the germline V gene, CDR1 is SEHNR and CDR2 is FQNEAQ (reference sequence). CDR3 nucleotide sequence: TGTGCCAGCGGACCTCAGGGATACACTGAAGCTTTCTTT. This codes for CASGPQGYTEAFF.

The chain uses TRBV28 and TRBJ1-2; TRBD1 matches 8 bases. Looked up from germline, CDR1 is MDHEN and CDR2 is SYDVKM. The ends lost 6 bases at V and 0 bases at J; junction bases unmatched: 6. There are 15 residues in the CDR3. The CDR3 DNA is TGTGCCAGCAGCTTTGACAGGGGCCCTAACTATGGCTACACCTTC. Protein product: CASSFDRGPNYGYTF.